This T cell receptor beta chain stems from a study of blood T cell repertoires in COVID-19. The wider study: The origin of the acute and convalescent COVID-19 samples was the United States, Italy and Spain. In each case, the material was cDNA or gDNA derived from T cells, B-cell-depleted T cells, or PBMCs.

In the study's own analysis: Using reference gene primer amplification, nucleated cell counts were estimated. TCRdb keeps only in-frame clones here, not all; method: immunoSEQ multiplex PCR. V, J and clone size reflect that table, while D and trimming were determined from the DNA. Among under 200,000 clones listed, over 80% were seen once. The CDR3 length is 15 residues. The V segment lost 2 bases and the J segment 4 bases; nucleotides outside the gene matches: 6. From germline, CDR1 is KGHDR and CDR2 SFDVKD. The clonotype comes from a woman aged 55 to 70 with acute or convalescent COVID-19. J is TRBJ1-2 and V is TRBV24-1; 7 bases are shared with TRBD1. The source material was peripheral blood. This chain's CDR3 is CATSDYPGGSYGYTF. CDR3 bases: TGTGCCACCAGTGATTACCCAGGGGGAAGCTATGGCTACACCTTC.